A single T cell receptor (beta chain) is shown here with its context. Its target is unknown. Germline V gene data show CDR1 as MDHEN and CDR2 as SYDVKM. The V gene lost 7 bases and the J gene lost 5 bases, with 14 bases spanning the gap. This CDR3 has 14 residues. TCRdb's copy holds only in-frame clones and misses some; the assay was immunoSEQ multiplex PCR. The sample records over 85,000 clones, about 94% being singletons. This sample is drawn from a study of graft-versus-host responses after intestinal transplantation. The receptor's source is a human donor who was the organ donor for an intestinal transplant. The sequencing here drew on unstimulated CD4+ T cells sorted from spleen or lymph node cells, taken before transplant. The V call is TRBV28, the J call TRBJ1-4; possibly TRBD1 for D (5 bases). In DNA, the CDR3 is TGTGCCAGCAATTTTGGGACGGCGAATGAAAAACTGTTTTTT. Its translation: CASNFGTANEKLFF.